Listed below are T cell receptor beta chains from one sample, sequenced in a study of metastatic and nonmetastatic thyroid tumors. TCRdb called clones again from the PCR reads with MiXCR. Found here are around 17,000 clones, around a third of them singletons; the top ten hold roughly 12%. The sequencing input was tumor tissue. The receptors here all came from a male donor with papillary thyroid cancer or a benign thyroid nodule (not recorded which). Some clones in this sample may be carry-over from other donors' samples. CDR3s include the opening cysteine and the closing phenylalanine or tryptophan. D genes are given only for firm matches. Rows give clone size only sometimes, using once, few, many, or a class for an expanded clone.

d_gene,abundance,v_gene,j_gene,CDR3aa,CDR3nt
-,medium-sized,TRBV20-1,TRBJ1-1,CSARDQVYTEAFF,TGCAGTGCACGGGATCAGGTCTACACTGAAGCTTTCTTT
-,many,TRBV29-1,TRBJ2-5,CSGRTDQETQYF,TGCAGCGGGCGGACAGACCAAGAGACCCAGTACTTC
-,-,TRBV4-1,TRBJ2-7,CASSHVGKEGSYEQYF,TGCGCCAGCAGCCACGTAGGGAAAGAGGGCTCCTACGAGCAGTACTTC
-,-,TRBV28,TRBJ2-7,CASSLDSVSYEQYF,TGTGCCAGCAGTCTCGACAGTGTCTCCTACGAGCAGTACTTC
-,-,TRBV28,TRBJ2-3,CASSVSDTQYF,TGTGCCAGCAGCGTGTCCGATACGCAGTATTTT
-,-,TRBV7-8,TRBJ2-6,CASRQRPVANVLTF,TGTGCCAGCAGGCAACGGCCTGTGGCCAACGTCCTGACTTTC
-,-,TRBV15,TRBJ1-5,CATSRGGSGKQHQHF,TGTGCCACCAGCAGAGGAGGATCGGGCAAACAGCACCAGCATTTT
TRBD1,medium-sized,TRBV19,TRBJ1-5,CASNSGTDHNQPQHF,TGTGCCAGTAACTCCGGGACAGACCACAATCAGCCCCAGCATTTT
-,-,TRBV11-2,TRBJ1-1,CASSSDVRDIRREAFF,TGTGCCAGCAGCTCGGACGTCCGGGACATCAGGAGAGAAGCTTTCTTT
-,-,TRBV19,TRBJ1-4,CARRISGGSGEKLLF,TGTGCCAGACGTATTTCCGGAGGATCGGGTGAAAAACTGTTGTTT